The sequence of this TCR beta chain was determined in a study of monozygotic twins with inflammatory bowel disease. General study findings and limits: Patient-specific immunosuppressive treatments may have made repertoires more variable.

Details on this clonotype: Antigen specificity is unknown.

The template-switching step introduced UMIs that carried a 6-nucleotide sample barcode. TCRdb reprocessed the 5' RACE reads; each CDR3 protein has one entry and no DNA is given. The listing records some 150,000 distinct CDR3 sequences. The CDR3 extends over 17 amino acids. The germline V gene encodes CDR1 SGHVS and CDR2 FNYEAQ. The TCR originated in a human donor with ulcerative colitis or Crohn's disease, or a healthy co-twin of an affected twin (not recorded which). The chain joins TRBV7-6 to TRBJ2-3; TCRdb picks TRBD2, but there is no DNA to check that call. The material sequenced was blood. CDR3 in amino acids: CASSYGLAGALTDTQYF. The variable domain in full, completed from reference TRBV7-6 and TRBJ2-3, reads GAGVSQSPRYKVTKRGQDVALRCDPISGHVSLYWYRQALGQGPEFLTYFNYEAQQDKSGLPNDRFSAERPEGSISTLTIQRTEQRDSAMYRCASSYGLAGALTDTQYFGPGTRLTVL.